The text below deals with one T cell receptor beta chain. This sample is part of a study of blood T cell repertoires in COVID-19. Study-wide background: Donors in the United States, Italy and Spain gave samples during acute or convalescent COVID-19. The analysed material was cDNA or gDNA that came from T cells, B-cell-depleted T cells, or PBMCs.

In the authors' workflow: Cell counts per sample came from amplifying reference gene primers. The data were produced by immunoSEQ multiplex PCR, yet TCRdb's version contains in-frame clones alone and is incomplete. The V and J calls and the clone size are those of that table, but D and trimming were determined from the DNA. Of approximately 240,000 clones listed, 65% to 90% were seen once; the top ten hold 1.2% to 1.5%. The germline V gene has CDR1 SGDLS and CDR2 YYNGEE. V lost 2 bases and J 0 bases, leaving 19 bases between the germline ends. This CDR3 region has 18 residues. This TCR was sampled from a middle-aged woman who had recovered from COVID-19. The chain combines TRBV9 with TRBJ2-3; possibly TRBD1 for D (6 bases). What was sequenced was peripheral blood. The CDR3 reads CASSVSLTQGSSTDTQYF. The CDR3 DNA sequence: TGTGCCAGCAGCGTTTCCCTAACCCAGGGGTCTAGCACAGATACGCAGTATTTT.